Below, 12 T cell receptor beta chains from the same sample are listed, as sequenced in a study of CD4 and CD8 cells across lung adenocarcinoma regions. TCRdb used MiXCR to reprocess the PCR reads, holding one entry per CDR3 protein. The table records 3,500 or so distinct CDR3 sequences, 58% of them present only once. Input material: CD4+ T cells from the center of a lung tumor. These receptors were collected from a female donor with lung adenocarcinoma. The CD4 and CD8 labels of this study may be unreliable.

The gene calls are TRBV7-2 and TRBJ2-4, with 8 positions matching TRBD2. Germline loops: CDR1 SGHTA, CDR2 FQGNSA. This CDR3 region has 14 residues. Germline trimming cut 1 base from V and 13 bases from J; bases unmatched to any gene: 9. DNA of the CDR3: TGTGCCAGCAGCTTAGGCGGGGGGAAAAACACCCAGTACTTC. It is translated as CASSLGGGKNTQYF.

This clonotype was observed once. At one boundary the junction diverges from the germline segment, which might be a read error. This chain links TRBV6-1 with TRBJ2-3; a weak D match, TRBD1 (6 bases). The length of the CDR3 is 14 residues. Germline-derived CDR1 and CDR2 are MNHNS and SASEGT. CDR3 nucleotide sequence: TGTGCGGGCAGTGGGGGCCGCGACCAAGATACGCAGTATTTC. This codes for CAGSGGRDQDTQYF.

The chain recombines TRBV6-5 with TRBJ1-1, with D perhaps matching TRBD1 (6 bases). In germline, CDR1 is MNHEY, CDR2 SVGAGI. This CDR3 spans 15 amino acids. V lost 2 bases and J lost 1, with 11 bases in between. The CDR3 sequence is CASSYGGSQNTEAFF. CDR3 in DNA: TGTGCCAGCAGTTACGGGGGCTCCCAGAACACTGAAGCTTTCTTT.

CDR3 in amino acids: CASSRAISSVGVNEQFF. DNA for the CDR3: TGTGCCAGCAGCCGCGCAATATCATCGGTAGGAGTCAATGAGCAGTTCTTC. The chain employs TRBV6-1 and TRBJ2-1; D gene ambiguous. This CDR3 has 17 amino acids. Germline-derived CDR1 and CDR2 are MNHNS and SASEGT. V lost 6 bases, J lost 6 bases, and 24 bases lay in between.

The gene calls are TRBV9 and TRBJ1-6; D may be TRBD1 (6 bases). The CDR3 has 15 amino acids. The V gene's germline CDR1 is SGDLS and CDR2 YYNGEE. Trimming left V 1 base short and J 5 bases short, with 10 bases between. CDR3 nucleotide sequence: TGTGCCAGCAGCGTATCCAGGGGAGATAATTCACCCCTCCACTTT. Translating gives CASSVSRGDNSPLHF.

This clonotype was found a few times. The J gene is TRBJ2-2, the V gene TRBV6-4; D remains ambiguous. The CDR3 loop spans 13 amino acids. Germline lookup yields CDR1 MRHNA and CDR2 SNTAGT. V lost 0 bases, J lost 8 bases, and 7 bases lay in between. CDR3 amino acids: CASSDSTEGELFF. The CDR3 bases are TGTGCCAGCAGTGACTCTACTGAAGGGGAGCTGTTTTTT.

This clonotype is classed as large. This chain links TRBV6-1 with TRBJ2-1; D is perhaps TRBD1 (5 bases). Germline CDR1 MNHNS, CDR2 SASEGT. The CDR3 is 12 residues long. V shed 4 bases and J shed 9 bases, with 10 bases lying between them. Here the CDR3 reads CASSVQDGEQFF. The CDR3 bases are TGTGCCAGCAGTGTACAGGATGGTGAGCAGTTCTTC.

Judged by abundance, this clonotype is medium-sized. This rearrangement joins TRBV6-1 to TRBJ1-2; D gene ambiguous. Germline CDR1 MNHNS, CDR2 SASEGT. This CDR3 is built from 13 residues. V dropped 7 bases and J dropped 1 base, with 10 bases sitting between them. The CDR3 loop reads CASTDRVNYGYTF. In DNA, the CDR3 is TGTGCCAGCACTGATAGGGTTAACTATGGCTACACCTTC.

V gene TRBV7-3 combines with J gene TRBJ2-4; D gene ambiguous. There are 22 residues in the CDR3. The V end was cut by 5 bases, the J end by 0 bases, with 32 bases between. Germline V lookup: CDR1 SGHTA, CDR2 FQGTGA. This CDR3 is CASSVDTAAGYLHNLAKNIQYF. For the CDR3, the DNA is TGTGCCAGCAGCGTAGACACCGCCGCCGGCTACCTGCATAATCTAGCCAAAAACATTCAGTACTTC. Based on the CDR3 plus reference TRBV7-3 and TRBJ2-4, the full variable domain is GAGVSQTPSNKVTEKGKYVELRCDPISGHTALYWYRQSLGQGPEFLIYFQGTGAADDSGLPNDRFFAVRPEGSVSTLKIQRTERGDSAVYLCASSVDTAAGYLHNLAKNIQYFGAGTRLSVL.

This clonotype came up once. The chain is built from TRBV6-1 and TRBJ2-1; possibly TRBD2 for D (6 bases). The CDR3 runs to 14 residues. Per the germline V gene, CDR1 is MNHNS and CDR2 is SASEGT. V was pared by 5 bases and J by 7 bases, with 15 bases between. The CDR3 reads CASSPRRGQNEQFF. The CDR3 DNA reads TGTGCCAGCAGTCCCAGGAGGGGTCAAAATGAGCAGTTCTTC.

This clonotype was recorded a few times. The chain has TRBV6-1 and TRBJ2-2, with D hard to call. Trimming stripped 4 bases from V and 5 bases from J, with 5 bases between. The germline CDR1 and CDR2 sequences are MNHNS and SASEGT. The CDR3 runs 12 residues. This chain's CDR3 is CASSVMTGELFF. The CDR3, as DNA: TGTGCCAGCAGTGTCATGACCGGGGAGCTGTTTTTT.

The count of this clonotype is one. The chain couples TRBV27 to TRBJ1-2, with D perhaps matching TRBD1 (5 bases). Germline CDR1 is MNHEY and CDR2 is SMNVEV (reference sequence). Trimming took 3 bases from V and 4 from J, leaving 9 bases between them. The length of the CDR3 is 13 residues. Here the CDR3 reads CASSFTRGYGYTF. Here the CDR3 DNA reads TGTGCCAGCAGTTTTACTAGGGGCTATGGCTACACCTTC.